Following are 19 T cell receptor beta chains from one sample sequenced in a study of T cell responses to AZD1222 COVID-19 vaccine (TCRdb year 2021). The meaning of the sample's time point label: baseline before first vaccination. Library preparation was by the immunoSEQ multiplex PCR assay. The immuneACCESS repertoire file appears here via TCRdb, limited to in-frame rearrangements. These files lack a portion of the clones; in checked studies, under half of the deficit traces to unresolved V genes, and the cause of the others is not known. The sample data list about 130,000 clones, and around 90% of these were observed just once. The top ten clones comprise about 2% of the sample. Sequenced here: peripheral blood, sampled on day 0 of AZD1222 vaccination. The receptors shown here come from an adult in good health.

This clone has just a few counts. J is TRBJ2-2 and V is TRBV11-3; the match to TRBD2 covers 8 bases. This CDR3 has 16 residues. J was trimmed by 0 bases and V by 5 bases; bases with no gene match: 5. The germline V gene has CDR1 SGHNT and CDR2 YENEEA. This CDR3 is CASSRTGLANTGELFF. The CDR3, as DNA: TGTGCCAGCAGCCGTACGGGACTAGCGAACACCGGGGAGCTGTTTTTT.

This chain links TRBV7-9 with TRBJ1-3, with TRBD1 as a possible D gene (5 bases). Trimming removed 8 bases at V and 2 bases at J, with 13 bases between. Germline CDR1 reads SEHNR; CDR2 reads FQNEAQ (reference sequence). This CDR3 region has 14 residues. The CDR3 region has the DNA TGTGCCAGCGGACATGAGGGGCCTGGAAACACCATATATTTT. Protein sequence: CASGHEGPGNTIYF.

This clone was detected once. The V and J genes are TRBV7-3 and TRBJ2-3, with a tentative D call TRBD2 (6 bases). V lost 5 bases and J lost 3, with 15 bases in between. This CDR3 comprises 15 residues. Germline V lookup: CDR1 SGHTA, CDR2 FQGTGA. CDR3: CASSPAGSRTDTQYF. In DNA, the CDR3 is TGTGCCAGCAGCCCAGCGGGTAGCAGGACAGATACGCAGTATTTT.

The gene calls are TRBV6-4 and TRBJ2-3; 7 bases align to TRBD1. The junction had 6 bases not matched to a gene; V was cut back by 2 bases and J by 1 base. Per the germline V gene, CDR1 is MRHNA and CDR2 is SNTAGT. The CDR3 extends over 16 amino acids. CDR3 sequence reads: CASSDRTGDGTDTQYF. For the CDR3, the DNA is TGTGCCAGCAGTGACCGAACAGGGGATGGCACAGATACGCAGTATTTT.

The CDR3 here is CASSPPPSYNSPLHF. Written as DNA, the CDR3 is TGTGCCAGCTCACCACCACCGAGCTATAATTCACCCCTCCACTTT. V gene TRBV18 combines with J gene TRBJ1-6; the D is unclear. Germline-derived CDR1 and CDR2 are KGHSH and LQKENI. This CDR3 is 15 amino acids long. V was cut by 0 bases and J by 3 bases, with 6 bases left in between.

The chain employs TRBV6-6 and TRBJ1-2; tentative D call: TRBD1 (5 bases). Germline V CDR1 and CDR2: MNHNY, SVGAGI (reference sequence). Trimming pared 6 bases from V and 6 bases from J, leaving 32 bases between. The CDR3 covers 19 residues. DNA of the CDR3: TGTGCCAGCAGCTCCCACCCAGGCCGTGGGGGTTACCTCCCCGATGGCTACACCTTC. This sequence encodes CASSSHPGRGGYLPDGYTF.

The chain combines TRBV4-1 with TRBJ2-5; a possible D gene is TRBD2 (6 bases). The germline gives CDR1 MGHRA, CDR2 YSYEKL. The CDR3 covers 14 residues. V lost 0 bases to trimming and J lost 5 bases, with 10 bases between them. Here the CDR3 reads CASSQDIGGETQYF. DNA for the CDR3: TGCGCCAGCAGCCAAGATATAGGAGGGGAGACCCAGTACTTC.

The chain combines TRBV28 with TRBJ1-4; D uncertain. The V gene lost 2 bases and the J gene lost 5 bases, with 3 bases spanning the gap. The CDR3 has 12 amino acids. Per the germline V gene, CDR1 is MDHEN and CDR2 is SYDVKM. This chain's CDR3 is CASSLGNEKLFF. CDR3 DNA: TGTGCCAGCAGTTTAGGAAATGAAAAACTGTTTTTT. The full variable domain, its missing parts supplied by reference TRBV28 and TRBJ1-4, is DVKVTQSSRYLVKRTGEKVFLECVQDMDHENMFWYRQDPGLGLRLIYFSYDVKMKEKGDIPEGYSVSREKKERFSLILESASTNQTSMYLCASSLGNEKLFFGSGTQLSVL.

The chain has TRBV12-3 or TRBV12-4 and TRBJ2-2, with no clear D. There are 13 residues in the CDR3. The ends were cut back, 2 bases at V and 3 bases at J, with 4 bases in the middle. The CDR3 is CASSLTDTGELFF. CDR3 DNA sequence: TGTGCCAGCAGTTTAACAGACACCGGGGAGCTGTTTTTT.

The V and J genes are TRBV6-5 and TRBJ2-7; D is unclear. The germline V gene encodes CDR1 MNHEY and CDR2 SVGAGI. Deletions cut 6 bases from V and 5 bases from J, with 17 bases between. The CDR3 spans 14 residues. This CDR3 reads CASSLGPPGHEQYF. The DNA of the CDR3 is TGTGCCAGCAGCCTCGGCCCTCCGGGCCACGAGCAGTACTTC.

The V and J genes are TRBV4-1 and TRBJ1-5, with D unclear. CDR1 MGHRA and CDR2 YSYEKL come from the germline V gene. CDR3 length: 15 amino acids. Between the trimmed V and J ends, which lost 0 bases and 4 bases, there was a span of 10 bases. DNA of the CDR3: TGCGCCAGCAGCCAAGATGATACGGTGAATCAGCCCCAGCATTTT. Protein sequence: CASSQDDTVNQPQHF.

CDR3 amino acids: CASSLRDKNTEAFF. Written as DNA, the CDR3 is TGTGCCAGCAGCTTAAGGGACAAGAACACTGAAGCTTTCTTT. The genes are TRBV7-9 and TRBJ1-1; possibly TRBD1 for D (6 bases). The CDR3 sequence is 14 residues long. Germline V gene sequence: CDR1 SEHNR, CDR2 FQNEAQ (reference sequence). V was cut by 2 bases and J by 1 base, with 8 bases left in between.

This chain uses TRBV19 with TRBJ1-2, with TRBD1 matching 7 bases. The germline V gene encodes CDR1 LNHDA and CDR2 SQIVND (reference sequence). The CDR3 totals 13 residues. Trimming removed 6 bases from V and 2 bases from J; junction bases left unmatched: 3. The CDR3 DNA follows: TGTGCCAGTAGGGCACAGGGGAACTATGGCTACACCTTC. As protein: CASRAQGNYGYTF.

As concerns this clone: The junction departs from germline at one end; a sequencing error may be responsible. The V and J genes are TRBV15 and TRBJ1-2; 9 positions agree with TRBD1. The germline V gene encodes CDR1 LNHNV and CDR2 YYDKDF (reference sequence). The CDR3 length is 17 residues. The CDR3 reads CATSSRIRTGDNDGYTF. The CDR3, as DNA: TGTGCCACCAGCAGTCGTATACGGACAGGGGATAACGATGGCTACACCTTC.

The rearrangement joins TRBV28 to TRBJ1-5; D uncertain. Trimming shortened V by 6 bases and J by 4 bases, and 19 bases separated the two germline ends. From germline, CDR1 is MDHEN and CDR2 SYDVKM. This CDR3 has 16 residues. The CDR3 DNA sequence: TGTGCCAGCAGCTCGGCCCCGGTTCCGGGAAATCAGCCCCAGCATTTT. Translation: CASSSAPVPGNQPQHF.

The V and J genes are TRBV5-1 and TRBJ2-1; D tentatively reads TRBD1 or TRBD2 (6 bases each). Trimming shortened V by 2 bases and J by 10 bases, and 22 bases separated the two germline ends. The V gene's germline CDR1 is SGHRS and CDR2 YFSETQ. The CDR3 totals 16 residues. CDR3 in amino acids: CASSFEGGGPGREQFF. The CDR3 nucleotides read TGCGCCAGCAGCTTCGAAGGGGGAGGCCCAGGAAGGGAGCAGTTCTTC. Supplemented by reference TRBV5-1 and TRBJ2-1, the full variable domain reads KAGVTQTPRYLIKTRGQQVTLSCSPISGHRSVSWYQQTPGQGLQFLFEYFSETQRNKGNFPGRFSGRQFSNSRSEMNVSTLELGDSALYLCASSFEGGGPGREQFFGPGTRLTVL.

The chain carries TRBV29-1 and TRBJ2-7; 9 bases line up with TRBD2. Germline lookup yields CDR1 SQVTM and CDR2 ANQGSEA. Trimming removed 6 bases from V and 4 bases from J; junction bases left unmatched: 7. CDR3 size: 13 residues. CDR3 sequence reads: CSVNSGSMYEQYF. Here the CDR3 DNA reads TGCAGCGTGAATAGCGGGAGTATGTACGAGCAGTACTTC.

This chain links TRBV7-9 with TRBJ1-1; D possibly corresponds to TRBD1 (5 bases). The germline V gene encodes CDR1 SEHNR and CDR2 FQNEAQ (reference sequence). The length of the CDR3 is 13 residues. V was clipped by 4 bases and J by 5 bases, with 11 bases between them. Here the CDR3 reads CASSWGFRTEAFF. As DNA, the CDR3 is TGTGCCAGCAGCTGGGGGTTTAGGACTGAAGCTTTCTTT.

The chain employs TRBV9 and TRBJ2-1; 13 bases are a match to TRBD2. The V gene end was trimmed by 4 bases and the J gene end by 9 bases; junction bases not matched to a gene: 10. Germline CDR1 is SGDLS and CDR2 is YYNGEE. The CDR3 is made up of 16 amino acids. CDR3 in DNA: TGTGCCAGCAGCTTTGAACTAGCGGGGGGGCCCATTGAGCAGTTCTTC. Protein: CASSFELAGGPIEQFF.